The present TCR beta chain was sequenced within a study of cytomegalovirus exposure and HLA in healthy donors. Whole-study findings and limits: The study listed under 200 cytomegalovirus-associated TCR beta chains. Through in vitro validation, a few CMV-associated chains were shown to be specific for CMV antigens.

Concerning this clone: Its target is not known.

Only in-frame clones appear in the TCRdb table, and some are missing; sequencing was by immunoSEQ multiplex PCR. The sample contains tens of thousands of clones, just over 90% of which appear only once. This TCR was sampled from a woman under 30 in good health and CMV-seronegative. Sequenced: PBMCs.

The CDR3 DNA reads as TGTGCCAGCAGCTCCCAAGGGGCCGGGACAGGGGGCATACGCTATGGCTACACCTTC. Amino acids: CASSSQGAGTGGIRYGYTF. The chain is built from TRBV5-6 and TRBJ1-2; 12 bases agree with TRBD1. CDR1 and CDR2 from the germline V gene are SGHDT and YYEEEE. V shed 3 bases and J 4 bases; nucleotides not matched to a gene: 16. The CDR3 is 19 amino acids.